The next 24 T cell receptor beta chains were all read from a single sample in a study of OX40 agonist ivuxolimab in advanced cancers. TCRdb's table, derived via immunoSEQ multiplex PCR, lists solely in-frame clones and lacks some. The sample carries around 91,000 clones, 85% to 90% recorded once. The material was CD4+ or CD8+ T cells sorted from blood, obtained in a trial of the OX40 agonist ivuxolimab. The receptors shown here come from an adult with an advanced solid tumor such as melanoma, head and neck, liver or kidney cancer.

This clone was counted only a few times. The gene calls are TRBV6-1 and TRBJ2-1, with TRBD1 matching 8 bases. Germline V gene data show CDR1 as MNHNS and CDR2 as SASEGT. This CDR3 is 15 amino acids long. J lost 2 bases, V lost 3 bases, and 3 bases had no gene match. The CDR3 sequence: CASSDGQGAYNEQFF. The CDR3 nucleotides are TGTGCCAGCAGTGACGGACAGGGCGCCTACAATGAGCAGTTCTTC.

The chain joins TRBV7-2 to TRBJ2-7; 11 positions agree with TRBD2. The CDR3 runs 15 residues. Germline loops: CDR1 SGHTA, CDR2 FQGNSA. The trim removed 6 bases at V and 3 bases at J, leaving 7 bases unmatched. The CDR3 nucleotides read TGTGCCAGCAGTCAAACTAGCGGGAGTGGCTACGAGCAGTACTTC. It translates to CASSQTSGSGYEQYF.

The chain has TRBV5-1 and TRBJ2-1; D gene uncertain. The CDR3 loop spans 12 amino acids. From germline, CDR1 is SGHRS and CDR2 YFSETQ. V shed 1 base and J shed 10 bases, with 9 bases lying between them. CDR3 nucleotide sequence: TGCGCCAGCAGCTTGCATTACCAAGAGCAGTTCTTC. This translates into CASSLHYQEQFF.

The rearrangement links TRBV28 to TRBJ1-1; 7 bases match TRBD1. CDR3 length equals 15 residues. Germline trimming cut 3 bases from V and 1 base from J; bases unmatched to any gene: 5. Germline lookup yields CDR1 MDHEN and CDR2 SYDVKM. In nucleotides, the CDR3 is TGTGCCAGCAGTTTTCCGGGACAGCAGAACACTGAAGCTTTCTTT. The encoded protein is CASSFPGQQNTEAFF.

This clone showed up just a few times. The V gene is TRBV19, the J gene TRBJ1-5; D might be TRBD1 (5 bases). The CDR3 is made up of 16 amino acids. The V gene lost 3 bases and the J gene lost 3 bases, with 15 bases spanning the gap. Germline V gene lookup returns CDR1 LNHDA and CDR2 SQIVND (reference sequence). CDR3 protein: CASSIRGESLNQPQHF. For the CDR3, the DNA is TGTGCCAGTAGTATTCGGGGGGAATCTCTCAATCAGCCCCAGCATTTT.

The chain is built from TRBV6-5 and TRBJ2-5; 11 bases line up with TRBD2. Germline values: CDR1 MNHEY, CDR2 SVGAGI. The V segment lost 2 bases and the J segment 5 bases; nucleotides outside the gene matches: 4. This CDR3 has 15 amino acids. The CDR3 DNA is TGTGCCAGCAGTTACGGGACTAGCGGCTGGGAGACCCAGTACTTC. This translates into CASSYGTSGWETQYF.

J is TRBJ2-1 and V is TRBV28; D is unclear. The CDR3 has 14 amino acids. Germline assignment: CDR1 MDHEN and CDR2 SYDVKM. Trimming stripped 6 bases from V and 8 bases from J, with 17 bases between. The CDR3 DNA reads TGTGCCAGCAGAACCGCTAACTCCCCGGATGAGCAGTTCTTC. It translates to CASRTANSPDEQFF.

J is TRBJ2-2 and V is TRBV28; maybe TRBD1 (6 bases). Germline V CDR1 and CDR2: MDHEN, SYDVKM. V was cut by 4 bases and J by 3 bases, with 24 bases left in between. CDR3 size: 19 residues. DNA for the CDR3: TGTGCCAGCAGTTCTCCCCCGGGACAAAGACGAAGGGACACCGGGGAGCTGTTTTTT. Translated: CASSSPPGQRRRDTGELFF.

The chain is built from TRBV4-2 and TRBJ2-1, with D uncertain. Deletions cut 1 base from V and 5 bases from J, with 6 bases between. CDR3 size: 13 residues. Germline V lookup: CDR1 LGHNA, CDR2 YNFKEQ. CDR3 bases: TGTGCCAGCAGCCAAGGAGGAAACAATGAGCAGTTCTTC. Translated: CASSQGGNNEQFF.

DNA for the CDR3: TGTGCCAGCTCACCACTGGGGAACTATGGCTACACCTTC. Amino acids: CASSPLGNYGYTF. J is TRBJ1-2 and V is TRBV18; D uncertain. The CDR3 extends over 13 amino acids. Per germline, CDR1 KGHSH and CDR2 LQKENI. Trimming removed 1 base from V and 2 bases from J, with 5 bases in between.

The chain links TRBV7-3 to TRBJ2-1; 8 nucleotides line up with TRBD1. There are 14 residues in the CDR3. V dropped 5 bases and J dropped 11; count of bases not matched to a gene: 11. Germline CDR1 and CDR2: SGHTA and FQGTGA. CDR3 region: CASSLYGQGMKQFF. The CDR3 DNA follows: TGTGCCAGCAGCCTGTATGGACAGGGCATGAAGCAGTTCTTC.

The V call is TRBV5-1, the J call TRBJ2-7, with D perhaps TRBD2 (6 bases). Between the trimmed V and J ends, which lost 0 bases and 1 base, there was a span of 8 bases. Looked up from germline, CDR1 is SGHRS and CDR2 is YFSETQ. CDR3 length equals 14 residues. The CDR3 coding sequence is TGCGCCAGCAGCTTGGTTGCGGGATCCTACGAGCAGTACGTC. Residues: CASSLVAGSYEQYV.

CDR3 nucleotides: TGTGCCAGCAGCCCCGGGAGGGCCTTTGGAGAGACCCAGTACTTC. It specifies CASSPGRAFGETQYF. The V gene is TRBV7-3, the J gene TRBJ2-5, with 8 nucleotides matching TRBD2. The germline V gene has CDR1 SGHTA and CDR2 FQGTGA. The ends lost 5 bases at V and 4 bases at J; junction bases unmatched: 9. The CDR3 totals 15 residues. The complete variable domain, with remaining parts taken from reference TRBV7-3 and TRBJ2-5, reads GAGVSQTPSNKVTEKGKYVELRCDPISGHTALYWYRQSLGQGPEFLIYFQGTGAADDSGLPNDRFFAVRPEGSVSTLKIQRTERGDSAVYLCASSPGRAFGETQYFGPGTRLLVL.

Notes on this clone: A junction end diverges from the germline sequence, so it may reflect a read error. V is TRBV11-2 and J is TRBJ2-7, with 11 positions matching TRBD2. The CDR3 extends over 13 amino acids. CDR1 is SGHAT, CDR2 FQNNGV, per germline. This CDR3 reads CASSPLLAGVLNF. CDR3 DNA: TGTGCCAGCAGCCCACTACTAGCGGGAGTGCTAAACTTC.

The chain combines TRBV7-9 with TRBJ2-5, with D possibly matching TRBD1 (6 bases). Germline lookup yields CDR1 SEHNR and CDR2 FQNEAQ (reference sequence). The CDR3 contains 13 residues. Trimming took 2 bases from V and 5 from J, leaving 9 bases between them. As DNA, the CDR3 is TGTGCCAGCAGCTTAAACAGGGAGGAGACCCAGTACTTC. It codes for CASSLNREETQYF.

The rearrangement links TRBV10-1 to TRBJ2-1, with D maybe TRBD2 (7 bases). This CDR3 is 15 amino acids long. Trimming removed 4 bases at V and 0 bases at J, with 10 bases between. Germline assignment: CDR1 WNHNN and CDR2 SYGVQD (reference sequence). DNA of the CDR3: TGCGCCAGCAGTGGAGGGGGGGGCTCCTACAATGAGCAGTTCTTC. Encoded protein: CASSGGGGSYNEQFF.

The chain carries TRBV9 and TRBJ1-3, with D unresolved. V was cut by 4 bases and J by 0 bases, with 8 bases left in between. Per the germline V gene, CDR1 is SGDLS and CDR2 is YYNGEE. The CDR3 loop spans 14 amino acids. The CDR3 nucleotides are TGTGCCAGCAGCAATCAGGTCTCTGGAAACACCATATATTTT. This sequence encodes CASSNQVSGNTIYF.

J is TRBJ2-2 and V is TRBV2; 12 positions agree with TRBD1. The CDR3 sequence is 14 residues long. The germline CDR1 and CDR2 sequences are SNHLY and FYNNEI. The CDR3 sequence: CASRGQGATGELFF. For the CDR3, the DNA is TGTGCATCAAGGGGACAGGGGGCCACCGGGGAGCTGTTTTTT.

The rearrangement links TRBV6-5 to TRBJ2-7, with 7 positions matching TRBD1. The CDR3 has 13 amino acids. Germline CDR1 is MNHEY and CDR2 is SVGAGI. The CDR3 is CVTAGQDSYEQYV. The CDR3 coding sequence is TGTGTAACTGCTGGACAGGACTCCTACGAGCAGTACGTC.

Notes on this clone: One junction end does not reproduce the germline sequence, and a read error may be involved. This chain uses TRBV6-1 with TRBJ1-1; 8 positions match TRBD1. The germline V gene encodes CDR1 MNHNS and CDR2 SASEGT. The CDR3 runs 15 residues. CDR3 protein: CASSEVTPGQESLGF. CDR3 in DNA: TGTGCCAGCAGTGAAGTTACCCCGGGACAGGAGAGTTTAGGTTTT.

The chain recombines TRBV5-1 with TRBJ1-5; D not resolved. Germline CDR1 reads SGHRS; CDR2 reads YFSETQ. This CDR3 is 14 amino acids long. V was cut by 0 bases and J by 5 bases, with 9 bases left in between. CDR3: CASSLEGRYQPQHF. The DNA for the CDR3 is TGCGCCAGCAGCTTGGAGGGTCGCTATCAGCCCCAGCATTTT.

This rearrangement joins TRBV5-4 to TRBJ2-3; 9 bases line up with TRBD2. CDR1 SGHNT and CDR2 YYREEE come from the germline V gene (reference sequence). V shed 4 bases and J 6 bases; nucleotides not matched to a gene: 12. The CDR3 sequence is 16 residues long. In nucleotides, the CDR3 is TGTGCCAGCAGCCCGCGGGAAGCTAGCGGGGAGGATACGCAGTATTTT. Its translation: CASSPREASGEDTQYF.

V gene TRBV19 combines with J gene TRBJ1-5; perhaps TRBD1 as D (5 bases). The V and J ends lost 5 bases and 3 bases respectively, with 14 bases between them. Germline values: CDR1 LNHDA, CDR2 SQIVND (reference sequence). The length of the CDR3 is 15 residues. This chain's CDR3 is CASSVGGGPNQPQHF. CDR3 nucleotides: TGTGCCAGTAGTGTTGGGGGGGGACCCAATCAGCCCCAGCATTTT.

The CDR3: CSATGSYEQYF. The CDR3 DNA reads TGCAGTGCTACAGGGTCCTACGAGCAGTACTTC. The rearrangement links TRBV20-1 to TRBJ2-7; tentative D call: TRBD1 (5 bases). In germline, CDR1 is DFQATT, CDR2 SNEGSKA (reference sequence). Between the trimmed V and J ends, which lost 4 bases and 1 base, there was a span of 5 bases. The CDR3 covers 11 residues.